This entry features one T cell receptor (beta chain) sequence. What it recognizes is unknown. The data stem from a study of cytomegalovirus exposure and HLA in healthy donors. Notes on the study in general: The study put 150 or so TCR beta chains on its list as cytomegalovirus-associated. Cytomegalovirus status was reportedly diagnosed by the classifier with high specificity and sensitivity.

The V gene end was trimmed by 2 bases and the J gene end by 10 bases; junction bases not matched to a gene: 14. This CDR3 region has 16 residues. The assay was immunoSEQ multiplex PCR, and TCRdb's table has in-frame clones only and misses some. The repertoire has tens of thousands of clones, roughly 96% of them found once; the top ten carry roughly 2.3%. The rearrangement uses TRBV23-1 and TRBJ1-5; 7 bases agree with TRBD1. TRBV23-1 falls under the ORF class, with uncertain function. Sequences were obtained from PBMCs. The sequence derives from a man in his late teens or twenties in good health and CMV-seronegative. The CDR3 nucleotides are TGCGCCAGCAGTCAACTTCGGACAGGACTTAAAGTACCCCAGCATTTT. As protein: CASSQLRTGLKVPQHF.